This TCR beta chain is drawn from a study of T cells in Graves' hyperthyroidism and ophthalmopathy. The study's findings and limits: Most expanded thyroid clonotypes above 0.001 recurred in blood.

A few counts support this clonotype. What it binds is not known. The junction differs from germline at one of its ends, possibly a read error. Amplification of TCR beta CDR3 regions was performed using RNA transcripts as template. HTBI primers were used for first-round RT-PCR of the TCR CDR3. In TCRdb, the multiplex PCR reads were re-called with MiXCR into one record per CDR3 protein. Among about 620,000 distinct CDR3 sequences listed, 15% to 20% were seen once. Graves' hyperthyroidism is called stable when ophthalmopathy does not progress within 18 months. CDR1 is DFQATT and CDR2 is SNEGSKA in the germline V gene (reference sequence). The CDR3 sequence is 14 residues long.

The chain employs TRBV20-1 and TRBJ2-7, with D perhaps given as TRBD1 or TRBD2 (6 bases each). The TCR was taken from a woman aged 25 to 45 with Graves' hyperthyroidism. The sample comprised blood. DNA for the CDR3: TGCAGTGCTAGAGAGGGGGGCCAGGGCTACGAGCAATACTTC. The encoded protein is CSAREGGQGYEQYF.